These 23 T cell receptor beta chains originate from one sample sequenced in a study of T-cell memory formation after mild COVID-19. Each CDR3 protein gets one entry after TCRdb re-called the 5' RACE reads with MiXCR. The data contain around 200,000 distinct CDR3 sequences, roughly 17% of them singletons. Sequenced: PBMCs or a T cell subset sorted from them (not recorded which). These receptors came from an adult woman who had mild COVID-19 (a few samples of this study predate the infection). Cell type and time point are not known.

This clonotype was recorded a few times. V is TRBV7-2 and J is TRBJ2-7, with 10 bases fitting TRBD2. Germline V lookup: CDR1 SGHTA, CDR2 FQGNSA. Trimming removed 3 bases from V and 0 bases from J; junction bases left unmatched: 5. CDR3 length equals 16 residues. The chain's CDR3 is CASSFGLAGASYEQYF. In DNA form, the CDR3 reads TGTGCCAGCAGCTTTGGCCTAGCGGGAGCCTCCTACGAGCAGTACTTC.

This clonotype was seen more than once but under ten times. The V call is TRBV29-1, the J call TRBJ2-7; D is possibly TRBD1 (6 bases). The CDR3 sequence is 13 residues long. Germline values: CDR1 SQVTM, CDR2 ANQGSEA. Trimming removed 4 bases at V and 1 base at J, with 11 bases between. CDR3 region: CSVVRRGSYEQYF. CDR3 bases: TGCAGCGTTGTTCGCAGGGGATCCTACGAGCAGTACTTC.

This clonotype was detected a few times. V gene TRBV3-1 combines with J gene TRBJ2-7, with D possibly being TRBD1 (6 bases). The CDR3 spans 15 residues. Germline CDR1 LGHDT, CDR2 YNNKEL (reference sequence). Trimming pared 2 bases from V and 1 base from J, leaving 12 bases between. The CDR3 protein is CASSQYDRPSYEQYF. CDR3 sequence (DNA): TGTGCCAGCAGCCAATACGACAGGCCTTCCTACGAGCAGTACTTC.

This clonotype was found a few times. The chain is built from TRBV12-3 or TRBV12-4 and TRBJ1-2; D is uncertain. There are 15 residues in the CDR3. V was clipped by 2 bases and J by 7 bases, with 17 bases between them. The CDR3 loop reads CASSLRPGSLGGYTF. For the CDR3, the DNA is TGTGCCAGCAGTTTAAGGCCGGGCTCCTTGGGTGGCTACACCTTC.

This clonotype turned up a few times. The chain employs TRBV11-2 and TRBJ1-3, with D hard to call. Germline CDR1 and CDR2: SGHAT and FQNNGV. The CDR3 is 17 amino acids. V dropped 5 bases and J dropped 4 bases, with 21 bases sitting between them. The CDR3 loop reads CASSPPSGPVRGNTIYF. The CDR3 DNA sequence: TGTGCCAGCAGCCCTCCCTCCGGGCCGGTGAGAGGAAACACCATATATTTT.

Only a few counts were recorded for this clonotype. In nucleotides, the CDR3 is TGTGCCAGCAGCCAAGTTACAGAAACCGGGGAGCTGTTTTTT. Amino acid sequence: CASSQVTETGELFF. The chain uses TRBV4-2 and TRBJ2-2; no reliable D call. Germline V gene sequence: CDR1 LGHNA, CDR2 YNFKEQ. The CDR3 spans 14 residues. V was trimmed by 1 base and J by 5 bases, leaving 8 bases between them.

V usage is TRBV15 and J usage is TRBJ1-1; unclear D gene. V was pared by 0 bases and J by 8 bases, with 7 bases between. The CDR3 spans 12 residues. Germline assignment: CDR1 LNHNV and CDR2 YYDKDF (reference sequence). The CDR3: CATSRDSGEAFF. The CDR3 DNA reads TGTGCCACCAGCAGAGATAGTGGGGAAGCTTTCTTT.

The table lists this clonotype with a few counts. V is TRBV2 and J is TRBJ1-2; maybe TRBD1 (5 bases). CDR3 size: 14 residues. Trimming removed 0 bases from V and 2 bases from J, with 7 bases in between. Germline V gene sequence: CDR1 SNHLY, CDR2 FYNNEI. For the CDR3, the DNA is TGTGCCAGCAGTGAAGCCAGGGCCAACTATGGCTACACCTTC. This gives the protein CASSEARANYGYTF.

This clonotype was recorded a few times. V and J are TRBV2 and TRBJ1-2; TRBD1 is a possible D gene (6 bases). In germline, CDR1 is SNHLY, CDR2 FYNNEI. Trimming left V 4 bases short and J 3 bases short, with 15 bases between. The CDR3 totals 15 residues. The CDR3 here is CASSARGFKDYGYTF. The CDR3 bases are TGTGCCAGCAGTGCAAGGGGGTTCAAGGACTATGGCTACACCTTC.

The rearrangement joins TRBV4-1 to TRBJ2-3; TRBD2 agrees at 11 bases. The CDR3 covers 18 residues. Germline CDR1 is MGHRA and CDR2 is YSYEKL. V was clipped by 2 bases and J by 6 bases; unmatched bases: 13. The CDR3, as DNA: TGCGCCAGCAGCCAAACCGGGACTAGCGGTGGTGGAAGTGATACGCAGTATTTT. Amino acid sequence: CASSQTGTSGGGSDTQYF.

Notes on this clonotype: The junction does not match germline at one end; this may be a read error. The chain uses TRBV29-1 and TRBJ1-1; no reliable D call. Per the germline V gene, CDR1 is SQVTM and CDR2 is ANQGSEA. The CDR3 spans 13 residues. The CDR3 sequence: CSVEGRGNTEAFF. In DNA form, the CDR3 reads TGCAGCGTCGAAGGACGGGGGAACACTGAAGCTTTCTTT.

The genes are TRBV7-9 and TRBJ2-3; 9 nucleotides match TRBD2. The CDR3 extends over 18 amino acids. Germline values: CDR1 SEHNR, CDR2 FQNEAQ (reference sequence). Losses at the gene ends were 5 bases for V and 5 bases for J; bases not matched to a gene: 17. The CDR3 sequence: CASSPTPLRAGGQDTQYF. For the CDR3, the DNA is TGTGCCAGCAGCCCCACCCCTCTACGAGCGGGAGGTCAAGATACGCAGTATTTT.

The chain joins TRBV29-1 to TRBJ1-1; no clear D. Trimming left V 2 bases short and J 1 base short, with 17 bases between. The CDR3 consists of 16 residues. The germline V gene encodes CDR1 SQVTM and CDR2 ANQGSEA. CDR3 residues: CSVESFTGGRNTEAFF. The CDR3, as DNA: TGCAGCGTTGAATCTTTCACGGGCGGAAGGAACACTGAAGCTTTCTTT.

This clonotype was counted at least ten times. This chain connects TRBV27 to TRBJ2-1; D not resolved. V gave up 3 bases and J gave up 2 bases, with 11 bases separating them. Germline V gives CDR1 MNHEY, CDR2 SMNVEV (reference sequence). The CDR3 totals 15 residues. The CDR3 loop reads CASSLSSPTYNEQFF. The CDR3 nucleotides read TGTGCCAGCAGTTTGTCGTCACCCACCTACAATGAGCAGTTCTTC.

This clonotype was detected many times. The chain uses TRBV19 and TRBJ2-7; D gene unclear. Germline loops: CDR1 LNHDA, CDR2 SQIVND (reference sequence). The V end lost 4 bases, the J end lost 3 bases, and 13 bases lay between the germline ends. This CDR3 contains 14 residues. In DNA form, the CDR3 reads TGTGCCAGTAGTAAAGGCAGCAGATACTACGAGCAGTACTTC. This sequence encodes CASSKGSRYYEQYF.

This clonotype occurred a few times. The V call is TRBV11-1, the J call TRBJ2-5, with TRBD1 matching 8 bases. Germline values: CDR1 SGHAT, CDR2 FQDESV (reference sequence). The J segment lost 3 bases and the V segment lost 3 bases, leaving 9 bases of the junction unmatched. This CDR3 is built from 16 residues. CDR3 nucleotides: TGTGCCAGCAGCTTTTGGACAGGGTTGGAAAAAGAGACCCAGTACTTC. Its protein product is CASSFWTGLEKETQYF.

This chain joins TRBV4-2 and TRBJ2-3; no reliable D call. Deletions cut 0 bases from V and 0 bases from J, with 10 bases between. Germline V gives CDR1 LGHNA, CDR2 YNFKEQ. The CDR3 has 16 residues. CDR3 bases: TGTGCCAGCAGCCAAGATCGGAGTTTTAGCACAGATACGCAGTATTTT. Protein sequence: CASSQDRSFSTDTQYF.

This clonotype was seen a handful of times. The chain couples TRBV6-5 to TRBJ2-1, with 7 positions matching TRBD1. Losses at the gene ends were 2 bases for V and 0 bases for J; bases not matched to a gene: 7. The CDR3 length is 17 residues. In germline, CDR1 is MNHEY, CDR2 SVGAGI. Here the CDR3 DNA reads TGTGCCAGCAGTTACAGACCAGGGGGTAGCTCCTACAATGAGCAGTTCTTC. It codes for CASSYRPGGSSYNEQFF.

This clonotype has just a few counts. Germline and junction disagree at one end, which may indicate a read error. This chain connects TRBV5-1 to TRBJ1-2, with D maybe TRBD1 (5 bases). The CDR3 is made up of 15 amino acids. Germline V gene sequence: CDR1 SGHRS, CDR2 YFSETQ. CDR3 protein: CASRLATGTSYGYTF. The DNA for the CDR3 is TGCGCCAGCAGGTTGGCGACCGGGACGAGCTATGGCTACACCTTC.

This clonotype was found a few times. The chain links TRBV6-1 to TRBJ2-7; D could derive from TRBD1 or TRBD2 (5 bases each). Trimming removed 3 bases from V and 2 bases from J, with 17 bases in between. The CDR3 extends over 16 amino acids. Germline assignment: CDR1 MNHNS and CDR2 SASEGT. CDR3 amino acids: CASSDGRGALPYEQYF. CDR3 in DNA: TGTGCCAGCAGTGATGGAAGAGGGGCCCTCCCCTACGAGCAGTACTTC.

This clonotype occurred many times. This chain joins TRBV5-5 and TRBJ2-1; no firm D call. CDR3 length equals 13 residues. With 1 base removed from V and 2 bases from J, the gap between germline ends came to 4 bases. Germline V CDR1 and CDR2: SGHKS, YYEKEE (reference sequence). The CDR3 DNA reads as TGTGCCAGCAGCTTGCAGGCCTACAATGAGCAGTTCTTC. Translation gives CASSLQAYNEQFF.

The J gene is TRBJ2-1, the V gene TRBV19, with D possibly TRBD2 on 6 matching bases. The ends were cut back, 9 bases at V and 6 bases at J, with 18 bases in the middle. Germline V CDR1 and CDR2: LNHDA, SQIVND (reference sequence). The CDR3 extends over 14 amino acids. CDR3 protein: CASISSETSNEQFF. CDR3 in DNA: TGTGCCAGCATTTCTAGCGAGACCTCCAATGAGCAGTTCTTC.

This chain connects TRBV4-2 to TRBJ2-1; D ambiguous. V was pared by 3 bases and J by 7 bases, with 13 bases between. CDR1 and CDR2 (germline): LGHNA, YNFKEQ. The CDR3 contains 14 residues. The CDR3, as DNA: TGTGCCAGCAGCCAGAACCCACTGGGGAATGAGCAGTTCTTC. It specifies CASSQNPLGNEQFF.